This T cell receptor beta chain emerged from a study of OX40 agonist ivuxolimab in advanced cancers. Study-wide context: Patients in dose escalation had liver, melanoma, kidney or head and neck cancers. Having had anti-PD-1, anti-PD-L1 or anti-CTLA-4 therapy before was allowed, and more than 35% had some.

Germline CDR1 reads SEHNR; CDR2 reads FQNEAQ (reference sequence). The CDR3 is made up of 14 amino acids. V lost 5 bases and J lost 5, with 15 bases in between. This clone was observed a few times. The antigen is undetermined. General study points: Partial responders dosed at 0.1-3.0 mg/kg displayed clonal expansion ranking among the lowest. Expanded peripheral T cells had an undetermined antigen specificity.

Repertoires were generated with immunoSEQ multiplex PCR, while TCRdb's copy carries only in-frame clones and drops some. Found here are about 45,000 clones, approximately 84% of them singletons; the top ten hold approximately 15%. The clonotype originates from an adult with an advanced solid tumor such as melanoma, head and neck, liver or kidney cancer. The sample in question was CD4+ or CD8+ T cells sorted from blood, obtained in a trial of the OX40 agonist ivuxolimab. The chain uses TRBV7-9 and TRBJ1-1; weak D call: TRBD1 (5 bases). The CDR3 coding sequence is TGTGCCAGCAGCGGAGCGGGGGGTAGGACTGAAGCTTTCTTT. Translating it yields CASSGAGGRTEAFF.